The rows below give T cell receptor beta chains drawn from one sample of a study of CD8 T cells in ankylosing spondylitis. MiXCR, applied by TCRdb to the 5' RACE reads, yields one record per CDR3 protein. The sample records about 300,000 distinct CDR3 sequences, roughly 20% being singletons. Sequencing was performed on blood, either unsorted or a sorted T cell fraction (not recorded which). The receptors were gathered from a female donor with ankylosing spondylitis or in good health (not recorded which). The CDR3 runs from the conserved cysteine through the conserved F or W. The D gene is left open where the match is weak. Clone size is stated in some rows and not others, as once, few, many or a class when expanded.

v_gene,d_gene,abundance,j_gene,CDR3aa,CDR3nt
TRBV11-3,.,.,TRBJ2-2,CASSLVVRELFF,TGTGCCAGCAGCTTAGTCGTCCGGGAGCTGTTTTTT
TRBV7-3,.,.,TRBJ2-7,CASSQKGGAEQYF,TGTGCCAGCAGCCAGAAAGGGGGGGCCGAGCAGTACTTC
TRBV6-5,.,.,TRBJ2-1,CASSYGPISYNEQFF,TGTGCCAGCAGTTACGGGCCCATCTCCTACAATGAGCAGTTCTTC
TRBV5-6,TRBD2,.,TRBJ2-1,CASSMGLAAYNEQFF,TGTGCCAGCAGCATGGGACTAGCAGCTTACAATGAGCAGTTCTTC
TRBV25-1,.,few,TRBJ2-1,CASRRGLVEAFF,TGTGCCAGCAGGAGAGGCCTAGTCGAGGCTTTCTTC
TRBV6-5,TRBD1,few,TRBJ1-2,CASSYGQGITNYGYTF,TGTGCCAGCAGTTACGGACAGGGTATCACTAACTATGGCTACACCTTC
TRBV7-2,.,few,TRBJ2-7,CASSRNALAYEQYF,TGTGCCAGCAGCCGAAACGCACTAGCCTACGAGCAGTACTTC
TRBV27,TRBD2,.,TRBJ2-1,CASRNSGRDEQFF,TGTGCCAGCAGGAATAGCGGGAGGGATGAGCAGTTCTTC
TRBV10-3,TRBD2,few,TRBJ2-3,CAISEKVLAGRTDTQYF,TGTGCCATCAGTGAGAAGGTGCTAGCGGGACGCACAGATACGCAGTATTTT
TRBV28,TRBD2,once,TRBJ2-7,CASSGSGSTSYEQYF,TGTGCCAGCAGCGGTAGCGGGAGCACCTCCTACGAGCAGTACTTC
TRBV12-3/TRBV12-4,TRBD1,.,TRBJ2-7,CASSPRTGLTEQYF,TGTGCCAGCAGCCCCCGGACAGGGCTGACCGAGCAGTACTTC
TRBV10-1,.,many,TRBJ2-1,CASGEGYNEQFF,TGCGCCAGCGGGGAAGGATACAATGAGCAGTTCTTC
TRBV4-3,.,many,TRBJ2-7,CASSQESGAFEQYF,TGCGCCAGCAGCCAAGAGTCAGGGGCCTTCGAGCAGTACTTC
TRBV19,TRBD2,few,TRBJ2-1,CASSIGTSGVKEQFF,TGTGCCAGTAGTATAGGGACTAGCGGGGTTAAGGAGCAGTTCTTC
TRBV20-1,TRBD1,.,TRBJ2-7,CSAGTGTGVTYEQYF,TGCAGTGCTGGGACCGGGACAGGGGTTACGTACGAGCAGTACTTC
TRBV6-5,.,many,TRBJ2-1,CASSSSGISYNEQFF,TGTGCCAGCAGTTCCTCCGGGATCTCCTACAATGAGCAGTTCTTC
TRBV20-1,.,.,TRBJ2-6,CSALPPSGANVLTF,TGCAGTGCCCTGCCCCCCTCTGGGGCCAACGTCCTGACTTTC
TRBV7-3,.,.,TRBJ2-1,CASSLTETRGTYNEQFF,TGTGCCAGCAGCTTAACGGAGACTAGGGGCACTTACAATGAGCAGTTCTTC
TRBV7-2,.,.,TRBJ1-5,CASTLGVGDQPQHF,TGTGCCAGCACCCTCGGGGTGGGGGATCAGCCCCAGCATTTT
TRBV5-1,TRBD2,.,TRBJ2-1,CASSLGGKGQSFYNEQFF,TGCGCCAGCAGCCTGGGGGGGAAAGGACAATCCTTCTACAATGAGCAGTTCTTC
TRBV7-2,.,few,TRBJ2-2,CASSLVVGGTGELFF,TGTGCCAGCAGCTTAGTAGTGGGCGGCACCGGGGAGCTGTTTTTT
TRBV4-3,.,.,TRBJ2-2,CASSQGVAREDTGELFF,TGCGCCAGCAGCCAAGGGGTGGCCAGGGAGGACACCGGGGAGCTGTTTTTT
TRBV7-8,TRBD2,.,TRBJ2-3,CASSLAGGDSQYF,TGTGCCAGCAGCTTAGCGGGGGGGGACTCGCAGTATTTT
TRBV19,TRBD1,few,TRBJ2-1,CASSIGDRGFF,TGTGCCAGTAGTATCGGGGACAGGGGATTCTTC
TRBV20-1,.,.,TRBJ1-2,CSAPRTVNYGYTF,TGCAGTGCTCCCCGGACCGTCAACTATGGCTACACCTTC
TRBV5-1,.,.,TRBJ2-5,CASSDVQWQETQYF,TGCGCCAGCAGCGATGTACAGTGGCAAGAGACCCAGTACTTC
TRBV20-1,.,.,TRBJ2-1,CSARDQGDPGSKGEQFF,TGCAGTGCTAGAGATCAAGGGGACCCGGGAAGTAAGGGTGAGCAGTTCTTC